This paragraph covers one TCR beta chain sequence. Antigen specificity is unknown. Healthy Caucasians supplied all donations. TCRdb re-called the 5' RACE reads with MiXCR, one entry per CDR3 protein. This repertoire shows a few hundred thousand distinct CDR3 sequences, 7.5% to 9.5% found once; its top ten account for around 7.1%. This entry belongs to a study of identical twins. The V gene lost 0 bases and the J gene lost 4 bases, with 9 bases spanning the gap. The CDR3 spans 15 residues. Study-wide points: Excess twin sharing in beta out-of-frame sequences was weaker. The authors noted that invariant MAIT and iNKT cells could partly confound zero-insertion analyses.

These data were likewise used in another study, on yellow fever vaccine responses in identical twins.

Sequencing was done on a sample of CD8+ T cells sorted from blood. The chain links TRBV12-3 or TRBV12-4 to TRBJ2-2, with D possibly matching TRBD2 (6 bases). The sequence derives from a woman aged 18-30 years in good health. The CDR3 here is CASSLAGLLTGELFF. CDR3 in DNA: TGTGCCAGCAGTTTAGCGGGACTCCTCACCGGGGAGCTGTTTTTT.